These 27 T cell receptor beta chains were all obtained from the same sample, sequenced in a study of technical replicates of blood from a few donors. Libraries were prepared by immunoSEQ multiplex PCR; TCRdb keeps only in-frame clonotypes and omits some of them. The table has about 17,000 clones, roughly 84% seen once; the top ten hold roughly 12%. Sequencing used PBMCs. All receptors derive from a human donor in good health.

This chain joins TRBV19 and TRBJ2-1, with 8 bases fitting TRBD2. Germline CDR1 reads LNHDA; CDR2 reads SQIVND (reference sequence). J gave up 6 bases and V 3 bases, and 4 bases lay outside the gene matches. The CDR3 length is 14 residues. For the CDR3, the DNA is TGTGCCAGTAGTATCACTAGCGGACCCAATGAGCAGTTCTTC. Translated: CASSITSGPNEQFF.

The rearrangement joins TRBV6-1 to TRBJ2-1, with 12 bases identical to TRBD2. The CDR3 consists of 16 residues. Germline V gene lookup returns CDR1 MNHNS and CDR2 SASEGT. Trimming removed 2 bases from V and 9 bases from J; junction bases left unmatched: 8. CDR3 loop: CASSERSTSGRGEQFF. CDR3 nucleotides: TGTGCCAGCAGTGAAAGGTCGACTAGCGGGAGAGGTGAGCAGTTCTTC.

CDR3 region: CASSRGPGGYGYTF. The CDR3, as DNA: TGTGCCAGCAGCCGAGGGCCAGGGGGCTATGGCTACACCTTC. This chain uses TRBV5-6 with TRBJ1-2; the match to TRBD1 covers 7 bases. This CDR3 is built from 14 residues. V dropped 4 bases and J dropped 4; count of bases not matched to a gene: 7. Germline CDR1 reads SGHDT; CDR2 reads YYEEEE.

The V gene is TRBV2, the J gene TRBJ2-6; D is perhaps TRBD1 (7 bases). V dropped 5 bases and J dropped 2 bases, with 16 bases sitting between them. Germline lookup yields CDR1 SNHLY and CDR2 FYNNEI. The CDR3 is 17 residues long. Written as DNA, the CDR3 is TGTGCCAGCAGTCCCCGACAGGGACTGCCTGGGGCCAACGTCCTGACTTTC. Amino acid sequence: CASSPRQGLPGANVLTF.

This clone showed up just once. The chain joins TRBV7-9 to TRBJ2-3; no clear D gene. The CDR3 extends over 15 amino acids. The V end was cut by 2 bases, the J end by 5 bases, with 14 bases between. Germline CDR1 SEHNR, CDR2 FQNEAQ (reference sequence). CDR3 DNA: TGTGCCAGCAGCTTATCGGTTTCCGGCGGAGATACGCAGTATTTT. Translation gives CASSLSVSGGDTQYF.

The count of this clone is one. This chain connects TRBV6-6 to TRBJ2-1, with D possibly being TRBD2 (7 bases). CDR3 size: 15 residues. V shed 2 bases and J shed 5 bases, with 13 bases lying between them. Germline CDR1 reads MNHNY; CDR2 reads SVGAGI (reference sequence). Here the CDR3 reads CASSYGAGANNEQFF. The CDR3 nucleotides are TGTGCCAGCAGTTACGGGGCGGGGGCGAACAATGAGCAGTTCTTC.

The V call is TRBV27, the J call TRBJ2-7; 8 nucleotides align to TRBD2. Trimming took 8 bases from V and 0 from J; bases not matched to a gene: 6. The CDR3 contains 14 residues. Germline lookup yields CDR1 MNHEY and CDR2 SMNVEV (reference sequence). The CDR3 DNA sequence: TGTGCCAGCGGCCGGGGGGGGAGCTCCTACGAGCAGTACTTC. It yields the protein CASGRGGSSYEQYF.

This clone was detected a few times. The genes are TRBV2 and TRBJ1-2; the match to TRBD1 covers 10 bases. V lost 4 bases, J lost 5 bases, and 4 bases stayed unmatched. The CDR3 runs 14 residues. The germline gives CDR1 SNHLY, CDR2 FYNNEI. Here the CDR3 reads CASSGQGAWYGYTF. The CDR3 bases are TGTGCCAGCAGTGGACAGGGGGCTTGGTATGGCTACACCTTC.

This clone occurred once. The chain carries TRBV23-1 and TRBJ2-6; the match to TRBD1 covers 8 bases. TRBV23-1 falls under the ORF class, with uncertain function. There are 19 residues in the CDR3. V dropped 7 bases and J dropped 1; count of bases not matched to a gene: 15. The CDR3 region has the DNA TGCGCCAGCACTTCTGAATCCGACAGGGGCAAATCTGGGGCCAACGTCCTGACTTTC. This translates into CASTSESDRGKSGANVLTF.

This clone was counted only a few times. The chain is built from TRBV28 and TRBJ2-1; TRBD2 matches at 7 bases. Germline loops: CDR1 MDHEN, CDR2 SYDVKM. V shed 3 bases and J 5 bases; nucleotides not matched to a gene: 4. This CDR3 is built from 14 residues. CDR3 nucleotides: TGTGCCAGCAGTTTGATAGGGACTAACAATGAGCAGTTCTTC. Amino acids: CASSLIGTNNEQFF.

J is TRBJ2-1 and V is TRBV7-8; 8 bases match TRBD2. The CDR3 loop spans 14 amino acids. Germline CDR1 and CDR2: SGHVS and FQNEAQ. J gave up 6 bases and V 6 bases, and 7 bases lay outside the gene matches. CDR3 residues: CASRGGGTFNEQFF. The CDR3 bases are TGTGCCAGCAGAGGCGGGGGGACCTTCAATGAGCAGTTCTTC. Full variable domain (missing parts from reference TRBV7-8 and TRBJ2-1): GAGVSQSPRYKVAKRGQDVALRCDPISGHVSLFWYQQALGQGPEFLTYFQNEAQLDKSGLPSDRFFAERPEGSVSTLKIQRTQQEDSAVYLCASRGGGTFNEQFFGPGTRLTVL.

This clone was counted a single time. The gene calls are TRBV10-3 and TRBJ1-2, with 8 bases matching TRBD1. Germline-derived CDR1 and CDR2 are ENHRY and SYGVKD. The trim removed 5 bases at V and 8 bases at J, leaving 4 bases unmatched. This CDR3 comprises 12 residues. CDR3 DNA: TGTGCCATCAGTCAGGACAGGGAGGGCTACACCTTC. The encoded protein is CAISQDREGYTF.

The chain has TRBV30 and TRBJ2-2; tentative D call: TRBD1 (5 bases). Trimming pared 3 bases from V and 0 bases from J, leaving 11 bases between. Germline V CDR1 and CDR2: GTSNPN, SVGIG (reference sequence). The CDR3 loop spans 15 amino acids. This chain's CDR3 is CAWRGPSANTGELFF. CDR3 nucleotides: TGTGCCTGGAGGGGGCCCTCTGCGAACACCGGGGAGCTGTTTTTT.

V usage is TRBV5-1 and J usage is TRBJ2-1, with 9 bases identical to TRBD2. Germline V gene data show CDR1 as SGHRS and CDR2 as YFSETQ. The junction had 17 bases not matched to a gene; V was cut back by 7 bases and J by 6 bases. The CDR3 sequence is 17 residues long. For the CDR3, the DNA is TGCGCCAGCTTACATGGGGCGGGAGGGCCGAGATTCAATGAGCAGTTCTTC. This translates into CASLHGAGGPRFNEQFF.

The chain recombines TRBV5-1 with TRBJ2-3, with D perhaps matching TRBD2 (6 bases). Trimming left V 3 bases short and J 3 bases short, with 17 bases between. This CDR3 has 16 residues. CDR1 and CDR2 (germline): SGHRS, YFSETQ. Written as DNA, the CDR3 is TGCGCCAGCAGCTCCCTAGTCGGGAGTGGGACAGATACGCAGTATTTT. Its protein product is CASSSLVGSGTDTQYF.

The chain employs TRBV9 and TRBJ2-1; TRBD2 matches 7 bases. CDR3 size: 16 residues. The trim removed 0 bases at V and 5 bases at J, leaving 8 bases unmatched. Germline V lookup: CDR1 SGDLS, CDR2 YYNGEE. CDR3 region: CASSVVGQGGNNEQFF. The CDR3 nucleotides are TGTGCCAGCAGCGTAGTGGGGCAGGGAGGGAACAATGAGCAGTTCTTC.

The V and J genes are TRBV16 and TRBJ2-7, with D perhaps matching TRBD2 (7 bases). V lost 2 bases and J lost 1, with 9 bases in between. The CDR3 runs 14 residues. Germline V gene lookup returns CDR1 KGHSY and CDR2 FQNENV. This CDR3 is CASSQRGGSYEQYF. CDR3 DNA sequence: TGTGCCAGCAGCCAAAGGGGGGGGTCCTACGAGCAGTACTTC.

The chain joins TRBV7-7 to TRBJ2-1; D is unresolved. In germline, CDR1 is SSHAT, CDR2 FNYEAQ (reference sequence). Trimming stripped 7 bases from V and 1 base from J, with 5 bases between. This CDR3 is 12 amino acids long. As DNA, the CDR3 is TGTGCCAGCACTCGGTCCTACAATGAGCAGTTCTTC. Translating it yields CASTRSYNEQFF.

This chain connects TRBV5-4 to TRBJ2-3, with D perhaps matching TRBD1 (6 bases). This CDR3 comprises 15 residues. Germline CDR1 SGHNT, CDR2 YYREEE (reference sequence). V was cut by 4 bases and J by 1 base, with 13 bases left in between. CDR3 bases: TGTGCCAGCAGCAAGGGGGATGGAGGCACAGATACGCAGTATTTT. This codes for CASSKGDGGTDTQYF.

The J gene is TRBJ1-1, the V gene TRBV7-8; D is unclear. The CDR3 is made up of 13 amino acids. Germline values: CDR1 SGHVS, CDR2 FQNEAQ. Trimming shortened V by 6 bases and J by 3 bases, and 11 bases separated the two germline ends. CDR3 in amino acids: CASRNRRDTEAFF. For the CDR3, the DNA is TGTGCCAGCAGAAATCGGAGGGACACTGAAGCTTTCTTT.

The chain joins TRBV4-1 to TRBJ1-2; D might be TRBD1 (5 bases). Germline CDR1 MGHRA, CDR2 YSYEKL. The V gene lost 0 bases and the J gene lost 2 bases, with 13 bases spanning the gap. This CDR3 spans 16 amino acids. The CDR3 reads CASSQDYSGFNYGYTF. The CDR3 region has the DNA TGCGCCAGCAGCCAAGATTATTCAGGGTTCAACTATGGCTACACCTTC.

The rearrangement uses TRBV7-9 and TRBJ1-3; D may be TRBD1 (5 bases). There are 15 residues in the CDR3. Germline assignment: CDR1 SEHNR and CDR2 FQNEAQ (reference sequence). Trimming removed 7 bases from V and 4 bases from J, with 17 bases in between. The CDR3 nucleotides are TGTGCCAGCACCTCTGGGGGGGATAAAGGAAACACCATATATTTT. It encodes CASTSGGDKGNTIYF. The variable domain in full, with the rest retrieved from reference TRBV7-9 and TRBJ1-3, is DTGVSQNPRHKITKRGQNVTFRCDPISEHNRLYWYRQTLGQGPEFLTYFQNEAQLEKSRLLSDRFSAERPKGSFSTLEIQRTEQGDSAMYLCASTSGGDKGNTIYFGEGSWLTVV.

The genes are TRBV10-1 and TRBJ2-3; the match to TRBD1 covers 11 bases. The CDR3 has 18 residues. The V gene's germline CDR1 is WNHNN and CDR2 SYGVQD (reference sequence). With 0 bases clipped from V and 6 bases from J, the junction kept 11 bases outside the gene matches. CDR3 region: CASSESRGGTGGIDTQYF. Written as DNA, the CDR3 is TGCGCCAGCAGTGAGTCCCGCGGGGGGACAGGGGGTATTGATACGCAGTATTTT.

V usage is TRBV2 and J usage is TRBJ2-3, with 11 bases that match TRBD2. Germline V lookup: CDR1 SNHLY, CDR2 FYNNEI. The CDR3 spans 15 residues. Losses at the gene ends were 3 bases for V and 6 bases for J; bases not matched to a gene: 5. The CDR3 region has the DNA TGTGCCAGCAGTGATAGCGGGAGGGCCATGGATACGCAGTATTTT. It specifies CASSDSGRAMDTQYF.

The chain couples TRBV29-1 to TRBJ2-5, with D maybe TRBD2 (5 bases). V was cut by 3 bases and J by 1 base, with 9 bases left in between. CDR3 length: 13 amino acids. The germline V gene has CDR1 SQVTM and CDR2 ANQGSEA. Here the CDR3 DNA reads TGCAGCGTTGACCTAGCACTCCAAGAGACCCAGTACTTC. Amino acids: CSVDLALQETQYF.

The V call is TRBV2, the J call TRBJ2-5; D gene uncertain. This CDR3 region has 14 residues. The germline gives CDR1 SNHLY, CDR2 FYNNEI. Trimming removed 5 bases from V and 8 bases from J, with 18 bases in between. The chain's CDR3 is CASSIFRGESTQYF. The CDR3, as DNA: TGTGCCAGCAGTATTTTTAGAGGAGAGTCCACCCAGTACTTC.

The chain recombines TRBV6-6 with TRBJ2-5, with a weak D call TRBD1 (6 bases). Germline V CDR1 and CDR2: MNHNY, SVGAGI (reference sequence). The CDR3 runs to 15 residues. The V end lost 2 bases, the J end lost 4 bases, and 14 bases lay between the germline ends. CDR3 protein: CASSYLGRGGETQYF. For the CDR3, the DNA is TGTGCCAGCAGTTACCTAGGACGAGGGGGAGAGACCCAGTACTTC.